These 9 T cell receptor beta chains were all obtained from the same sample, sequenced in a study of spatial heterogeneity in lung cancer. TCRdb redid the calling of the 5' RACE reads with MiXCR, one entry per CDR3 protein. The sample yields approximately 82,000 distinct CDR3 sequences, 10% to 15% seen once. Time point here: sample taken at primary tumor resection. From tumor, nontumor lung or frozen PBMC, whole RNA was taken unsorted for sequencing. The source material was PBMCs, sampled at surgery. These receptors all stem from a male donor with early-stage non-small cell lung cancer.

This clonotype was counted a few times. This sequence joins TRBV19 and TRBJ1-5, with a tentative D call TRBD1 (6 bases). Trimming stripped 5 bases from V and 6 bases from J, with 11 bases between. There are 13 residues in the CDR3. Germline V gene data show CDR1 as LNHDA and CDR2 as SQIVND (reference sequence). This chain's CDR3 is CASSEEGGQPQHF. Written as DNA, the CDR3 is TGTGCCAGTAGTGAGGAGGGGGGTCAGCCCCAGCATTTT.

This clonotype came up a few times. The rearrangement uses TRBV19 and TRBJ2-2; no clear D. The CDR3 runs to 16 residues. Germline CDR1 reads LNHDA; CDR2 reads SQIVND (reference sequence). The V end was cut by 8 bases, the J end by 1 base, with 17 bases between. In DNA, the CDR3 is TGTGCCAGTTACTCAGAAGGATCGGAGAACACCGGGGAGCTGTTTTTT. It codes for CASYSEGSENTGELFF.

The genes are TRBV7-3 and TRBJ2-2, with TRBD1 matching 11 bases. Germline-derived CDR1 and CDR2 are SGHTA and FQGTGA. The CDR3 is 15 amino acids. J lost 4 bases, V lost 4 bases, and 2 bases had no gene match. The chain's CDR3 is CASSWGTGGTGELFF. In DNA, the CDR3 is TGTGCCAGCAGCTGGGGGACAGGGGGCACCGGGGAGCTGTTTTTT.

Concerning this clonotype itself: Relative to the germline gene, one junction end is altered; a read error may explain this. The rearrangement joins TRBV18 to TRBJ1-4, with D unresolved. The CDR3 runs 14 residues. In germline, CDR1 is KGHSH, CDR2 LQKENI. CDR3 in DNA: TGTGCCAGCTCACGTCAGGCAGCTAACGAAAAACTGTTTTTT. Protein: CASSRQAANEKLFF.

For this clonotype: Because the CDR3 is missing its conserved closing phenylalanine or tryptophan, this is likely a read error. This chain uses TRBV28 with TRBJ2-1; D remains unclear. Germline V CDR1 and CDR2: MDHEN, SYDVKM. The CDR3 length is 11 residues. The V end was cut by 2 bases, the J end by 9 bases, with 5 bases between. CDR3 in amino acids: CASSLEVEQFL. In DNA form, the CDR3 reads TGTGCCAGCAGTTTAGAGGTTGAGCAGTTCCTC.

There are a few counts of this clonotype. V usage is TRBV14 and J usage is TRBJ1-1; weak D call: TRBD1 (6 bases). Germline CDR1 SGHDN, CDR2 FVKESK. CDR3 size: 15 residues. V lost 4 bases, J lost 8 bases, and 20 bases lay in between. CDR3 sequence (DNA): TGTGCCAGCAGCCCCGGGGGCGTGATTGTTATGGAAGCTTTCTTT. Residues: CASSPGGVIVMEAFF.

The CDR3 coding sequence is TGTGCCAGCAGTTCCAGGACAGGGGTTAAGGGGGAGCTGTTTTTT. This codes for CASSSRTGVKGELFF. The chain joins TRBV27 to TRBJ2-2; 9 bases are shared with TRBD1. The CDR3 runs to 15 residues. Trimming removed 4 bases from V and 8 bases from J; junction bases left unmatched: 8. Per the germline V gene, CDR1 is MNHEY and CDR2 is SMNVEV (reference sequence).

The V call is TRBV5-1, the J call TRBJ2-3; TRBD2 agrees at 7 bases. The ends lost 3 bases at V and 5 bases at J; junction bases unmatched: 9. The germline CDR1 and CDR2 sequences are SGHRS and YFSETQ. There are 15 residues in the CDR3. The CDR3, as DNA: TGCGCCAGCAGCTATGAGACTAGCCTCGTAGATACGCAGTATTTT. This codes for CASSYETSLVDTQYF.

The CDR3 sequence: CASRSGTGVDTDTQYF. DNA for the CDR3: TGCGCCAGCAGGTCCGGGACAGGGGTAGACACAGATACGCAGTATTTT. The rearrangement links TRBV5-1 to TRBJ2-3; 10 positions agree with TRBD1. CDR1 is SGHRS and CDR2 is YFSETQ in the germline V gene. V trimming: 5 bases; J trimming: 2 bases; junction bases outside the gene matches: 8. The CDR3 runs 16 residues.